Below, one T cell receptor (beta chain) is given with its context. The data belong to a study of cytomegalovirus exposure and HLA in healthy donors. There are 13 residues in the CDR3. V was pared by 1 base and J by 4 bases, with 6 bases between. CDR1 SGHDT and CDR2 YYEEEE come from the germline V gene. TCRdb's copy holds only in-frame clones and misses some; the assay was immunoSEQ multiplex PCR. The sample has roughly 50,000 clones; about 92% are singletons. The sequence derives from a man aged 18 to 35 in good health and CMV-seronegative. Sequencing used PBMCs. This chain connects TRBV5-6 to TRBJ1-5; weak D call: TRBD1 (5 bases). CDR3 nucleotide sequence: TGTGCCAGCAGCTTGAACAGGAATCAGCCCCAGCATTTT. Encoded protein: CASSLNRNQPQHF.